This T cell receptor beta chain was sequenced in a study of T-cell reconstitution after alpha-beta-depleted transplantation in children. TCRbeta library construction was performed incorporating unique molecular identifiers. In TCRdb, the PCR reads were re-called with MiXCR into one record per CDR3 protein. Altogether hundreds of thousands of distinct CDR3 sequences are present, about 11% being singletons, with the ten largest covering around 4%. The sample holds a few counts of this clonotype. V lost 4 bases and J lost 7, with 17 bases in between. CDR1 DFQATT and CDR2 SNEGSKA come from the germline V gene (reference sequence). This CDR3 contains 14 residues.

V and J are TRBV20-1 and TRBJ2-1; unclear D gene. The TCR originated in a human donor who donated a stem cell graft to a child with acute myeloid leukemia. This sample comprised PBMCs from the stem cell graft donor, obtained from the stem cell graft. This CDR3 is CSATLQVLENEQFF. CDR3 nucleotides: TGCAGTGCTACTCTCCAGGTCCTCGAGAATGAGCAGTTCTTC.